One sample yielded the 21 T cell receptor beta chains listed below, sequenced in a study of cytomegalovirus exposure and HLA in healthy donors. A multiplex PCR was run with 60 Vbeta primers and 13 Jbeta primers. Assay used: immunoSEQ multiplex PCR; TCRdb lists only in-frame clones, some missing. This table has about 80,000 clones, 60% to 80% appearing once. The sample taken for sequencing was PBMCs. The receptors derive from a middle-aged woman in good health and CMV-seronegative.

Only one count was recorded for this clone. The gene calls are TRBV19 and TRBJ1-5; 10 bases line up with TRBD1. V was clipped by 6 bases and J by 0 bases; unmatched bases: 5. Germline values: CDR1 LNHDA, CDR2 SQIVND (reference sequence). This CDR3 contains 16 residues. CDR3 in DNA: TGTGCCAGTAGCCGGGACAGGGGAACTAGCAATCAGCCCCAGCATTTT. Translation gives CASSRDRGTSNQPQHF. Drawing the rest from reference TRBV19 and TRBJ1-5, the complete variable domain is DGGITQSPKYLFRKEGQNVTLSCEQNLNHDAMYWYRQDPGQGLRLIYYSQIVNDFQKGDIAEGYSVSREKKESFPLTVTSAQKNPTAFYLCASSRDRGTSNQPQHFGDGTRLSIL.

This clone was picked up one time. The chain has TRBV7-3 and TRBJ2-1; 8 bases fit TRBD2. J gave up 1 base and V 4 bases, and 9 bases lay outside the gene matches. Germline V gives CDR1 SGHTA, CDR2 FQGTGA. This CDR3 region has 17 residues. The CDR3 sequence: CASSSRGRGDSYNEQFF. The CDR3 region has the DNA TGTGCCAGCAGCTCAAGAGGGCGGGGGGATTCCTACAATGAGCAGTTCTTC.

This rearrangement joins TRBV19 to TRBJ2-1; D remains unclear. Germline CDR1 and CDR2: LNHDA and SQIVND (reference sequence). V lost 6 bases, J lost 3 bases, and 6 bases lay in between. The CDR3 has 12 residues. The CDR3 region is CASSGNYNEQFF. CDR3 nucleotide sequence: TGTGCCAGTAGCGGTAACTACAATGAGCAGTTCTTC.

The chain combines TRBV6-4 with TRBJ1-1; the match to TRBD1 covers 8 bases. The germline CDR1 and CDR2 sequences are MRHNA and SNTAGT. The CDR3 is made up of 13 amino acids. The V gene end was trimmed by 5 bases and the J gene end by 8 bases; junction bases not matched to a gene: 7. CDR3 region: CASSLDRGREAFF. DNA of the CDR3: TGTGCCAGCAGTCTCGACAGGGGACGGGAAGCTTTCTTT.

A single count supports this clone. The J gene is TRBJ2-5, the V gene TRBV7-7, with 8 positions matching TRBD2. V shed 2 bases and J 2 bases; nucleotides not matched to a gene: 7. The germline CDR1 and CDR2 sequences are SSHAT and FNYEAQ (reference sequence). This CDR3 region has 16 residues. The CDR3 region has the DNA TGTGCCAGCAGCTTAAGCCTAGCGGGTTTACAAGAGACCCAGTACTTC. As protein: CASSLSLAGLQETQYF.

The chain carries TRBV27 and TRBJ1-4, with D perhaps matching TRBD1 (6 bases). The germline V and J ends were trimmed by 6 bases and 13 bases, with 18 bases remaining between them. Germline V gene data show CDR1 as MNHEY and CDR2 as SMNVEV (reference sequence). The CDR3 is made up of 13 amino acids. In DNA, the CDR3 is TGTGCCAGCAGCCGGGCCCAGGGAGGGGGACTGTTTTTT. It translates to CASSRAQGGGLFF.

The CDR3 DNA follows: TGTGCCAGCAGCTATACAGGCAATCAGCCCCAGCATTTT. It specifies CASSYTGNQPQHF. The chain employs TRBV7-2 and TRBJ1-5; D is unresolved. The CDR3 sequence is 13 residues long. Germline CDR1 is SGHTA and CDR2 is FQGNSA. V lost 4 bases, J lost 2 bases, and 6 bases lay in between.

The rearrangement joins TRBV5-1 to TRBJ2-1, with D possibly matching TRBD2 (6 bases). From germline, CDR1 is SGHRS and CDR2 YFSETQ. This CDR3 is 14 amino acids long. V shed 6 bases and J shed 7 bases, with 17 bases lying between them. This CDR3 is CASIPTGSSNEQFF. CDR3 nucleotide sequence: TGCGCCAGCATCCCCACCGGGAGTTCAAATGAGCAGTTCTTC.

The V call is TRBV5-1, the J call TRBJ2-7; 8 nucleotides match TRBD1. The V and J ends lost 6 bases and 5 bases, in that order; junction bases with no gene match: 13. The length of the CDR3 is 15 residues. Germline V CDR1 and CDR2: SGHRS, YFSETQ. CDR3 DNA sequence: TGCGCCAGCAACCCGCAGGACAGGGAGAGCGACGAGCAGTACTTC. Translating it yields CASNPQDRESDEQYF.

This chain connects TRBV29-1 to TRBJ1-3; 9 bases agree with TRBD1. The CDR3 spans 14 residues. The trim removed 7 bases at V and 1 base at J, leaving 5 bases unmatched. In germline, CDR1 is SQVTM, CDR2 ANQGSEA. The CDR3: CSGQQGASGNTIYF. The CDR3 DNA follows: TGCAGCGGTCAACAGGGGGCGTCTGGAAACACCATATATTTT. The full variable domain, completed using reference TRBV29-1 and TRBJ1-3, is SAVISQKPSRDICQRGTSLTIQCQVDSQVTMMFWYRQQPGQSLTLIATANQGSEATYESGFVIDKFPISRPNLTFSTLTVSNMSPEDSSIYLCSGQQGASGNTIYFGEGSWLTVV.

The chain uses TRBV7-2 and TRBJ2-5, with 11 nucleotides matching TRBD2. The V gene's germline CDR1 is SGHTA and CDR2 FQGNSA. This CDR3 has 15 amino acids. V was pared by 5 bases and J by 2 bases, with 4 bases of the junction left unmatched. CDR3 protein: CASSRLAGIQETQYF. CDR3 DNA sequence: TGTGCCAGCAGCCGACTAGCGGGGATACAAGAGACCCAGTACTTC.

The rearrangement links TRBV10-3 to TRBJ1-5; possible D gene TRBD1, 6 bases. With 3 bases removed from V and 1 base from J, the gap between germline ends came to 13 bases. CDR3 size: 16 residues. Germline V lookup: CDR1 ENHRY, CDR2 SYGVKD. The CDR3 protein is CAISDRGAGSNQPQHF. The DNA for the CDR3 is TGTGCCATCAGTGACCGGGGGGCTGGAAGCAATCAGCCCCAGCATTTT.

V is TRBV28 and J is TRBJ1-1, with 8 positions matching TRBD1. Germline V gene lookup returns CDR1 MDHEN and CDR2 SYDVKM. The CDR3 sequence is 15 residues long. Germline trimming cut 10 bases from V and 5 bases from J; bases unmatched to any gene: 15. This CDR3 reads CATVQGGESGTEAFF. The CDR3, as DNA: TGTGCCACCGTACAGGGGGGGGAATCGGGGACTGAAGCTTTCTTT.

The chain carries TRBV6-5 and TRBJ1-6, with TRBD1 identical over 7 bases. The CDR3 is 14 amino acids. Germline CDR1 is MNHEY and CDR2 is SVGAGI. With 6 bases clipped from V and 8 bases from J, the junction kept 7 bases outside the gene matches. Here the CDR3 reads CASRPTGADSPLHF. As DNA, the CDR3 is TGTGCCAGCAGGCCCACAGGGGCGGATTCACCCCTCCACTTT.

Only one count was recorded for this clone. V usage is TRBV7-9 and J usage is TRBJ2-4; possible D gene TRBD1, 6 bases. Trimming removed 5 bases at V and 6 bases at J, with 14 bases between. Germline loops: CDR1 SEHNR, CDR2 FQNEAQ (reference sequence). This CDR3 comprises 14 residues. The CDR3 region is CASSRQDRRNIQYF. As DNA, the CDR3 is TGTGCCAGCAGCCGCCAAGACAGGCGAAACATTCAGTACTTC.

The V gene is TRBV7-8, the J gene TRBJ2-1, with unresolved D. Germline lookup yields CDR1 SGHVS and CDR2 FQNEAQ. Trimming cost V 1 base and J 8 bases, with 9 bases left between them. The CDR3 consists of 13 residues. The DNA of the CDR3 is TGTGCCAGCAGCTTAGGCGGTCGGGATGAGCAGTTCTTC. Amino acid sequence: CASSLGGRDEQFF.

The chain employs TRBV2 and TRBJ1-2; D may be TRBD1 (5 bases). The V end was cut by 8 bases, the J end by 5 bases, with 18 bases between. CDR1 and CDR2 (germline): SNHLY, FYNNEI. This CDR3 spans 14 amino acids. CDR3 protein: CASSIGQGIYGYTF. CDR3 bases: TGTGCCAGCTCTATAGGGCAGGGTATTTATGGCTACACCTTC.

The chain couples TRBV18 to TRBJ2-1, with D possibly TRBD2 on 6 matching bases. CDR1 and CDR2 (germline): KGHSH, LQKENI. The V end was cut by 7 bases, the J end by 5 bases, with 15 bases between. CDR3 length: 14 residues. The CDR3: CASLEGLKNNEQFF. CDR3 in DNA: TGTGCCAGCTTGGAGGGACTGAAGAACAATGAGCAGTTCTTC.

The gene calls are TRBV20-1 and TRBJ2-2, with D uncertain. The CDR3 contains 10 residues. Germline loops: CDR1 DFQATT, CDR2 SNEGSKA (reference sequence). V lost 6 bases and J lost 6, with 5 bases in between. Here the CDR3 DNA reads TGCAGTGCCCTAGCCGGGGAGCTGTTTTTT. Translated: CSALAGELFF.

The chain joins TRBV2 to TRBJ1-5; D perhaps matches TRBD1 (6 bases). Trimming shortened V by 4 bases and J by 6 bases, and 13 bases separated the two germline ends. The CDR3 has 14 amino acids. Looked up from germline, CDR1 is SNHLY and CDR2 is FYNNEI. The CDR3 region has the DNA TGTGCCAGCAGTGCTACAGGGTTTGGTCAGCCCCAGCATTTT. This translates into CASSATGFGQPQHF.

The V call is TRBV18, the J call TRBJ1-1; perhaps TRBD1 as D (6 bases). The V end lost 3 bases, the J end lost 0 bases, and 11 bases lay between the germline ends. Germline V gives CDR1 KGHSH, CDR2 LQKENI. CDR3 length equals 15 residues. In DNA form, the CDR3 reads TGTGCCAGCTCACCTGGACAGACCATGAACACTGAAGCTTTCTTT. It yields the protein CASSPGQTMNTEAFF. The full variable domain, in which reference TRBV18 and TRBJ1-1 provide the parts outside the CDR3, is NAGVMQNPRHLVRRRGQEARLRCSPMKGHSHVYWYRQLPEEGLKFMVYLQKENIIDESGMPKERFSAEFPKEGPSILRIQQVVRGDSAAYFCASSPGQTMNTEAFFGQGTRLTVV.